The 10 T cell receptor beta chains below come from one sample, sequenced in a study of T cell clones after liver transplantation. Clones were sequenced by immunoSEQ multiplex PCR, and TCRdb holds only the in-frame ones, with some missing. Here the sample spans 55,000 to 70,000 clones, 90% to 95% being singletons. This specimen was CD4+ T cells from blood, taken around 27 months after liver transplant. Receptors were obtained from a human patient who received a liver transplant. The graft donor may account for some of the T cells.

The chain joins TRBV6-6 to TRBJ2-1; 12 bases agree with TRBD2. Trimming cost V 10 bases and J 4 bases; bases outside gene matches: 2. The CDR3 has 13 amino acids. Germline loops: CDR1 MNHNY, CDR2 SVGAGI (reference sequence). The CDR3 here is CATGTSGYNEQFF. The DNA of the CDR3 is TGTGCCACCGGGACTAGCGGGTACAATGAGCAGTTCTTC.

The rearrangement links TRBV10-2 to TRBJ2-1; 15 bases line up with TRBD2. Germline V gene lookup returns CDR1 WSHSY and CDR2 SAAADI. The V segment lost 6 bases and the J segment 7 bases; nucleotides outside the gene matches: 4. The CDR3 length is 15 residues. The CDR3 sequence: CASREGLAGGNEQFF. The CDR3 nucleotides are TGCGCCAGCAGGGAGGGACTAGCGGGAGGTAATGAGCAGTTCTTC.

The chain combines TRBV27 with TRBJ2-1, with D maybe TRBD1 (5 bases). The CDR3 length is 14 residues. CDR1 MNHEY and CDR2 SMNVEV come from the germline V gene (reference sequence). Trimming removed 2 bases from V and 6 bases from J, with 11 bases in between. The CDR3 DNA reads TGTGCCAGCAGTTTACAGGGCAAGTCCAATGAGCAGTTCTTC. This gives the protein CASSLQGKSNEQFF.

The chain has TRBV27 and TRBJ1-1; no firm D call. The CDR3 is 16 residues long. The germline gives CDR1 MNHEY, CDR2 SMNVEV (reference sequence). V gave up 1 base and J gave up 1 base, with 13 bases separating them. The CDR3 is CASSLFEGRRNTEAFF. CDR3 DNA: TGTGCCAGCAGTTTATTCGAGGGTAGGAGGAACACTGAAGCTTTCTTT.

The chain links TRBV7-2 to TRBJ2-2; D is undetermined. Germline V gives CDR1 SGHTA, CDR2 FQGNSA. V was trimmed by 5 bases and J by 4 bases, leaving 2 bases between them. This CDR3 has 11 residues. CDR3 loop: CASSRTGELFF. CDR3 DNA sequence: TGTGCCAGCAGCCGCACCGGGGAGCTGTTTTTT. Full variable domain (remainder filled in from reference TRBV7-2 and TRBJ2-2): GAGVSQSPSNKVTEKGKDVELRCDPISGHTALYWYRQSLGQGLEFLIYFQGNSAPDKSGLPSDRFSAERTGGSVSTLTIQRTQQEDSAVYLCASSRTGELFFGEGSRLTVL.

V gene TRBV11-2 combines with J gene TRBJ1-1, with D perhaps TRBD1 (5 bases). Germline assignment: CDR1 SGHAT and CDR2 FQNNGV. The CDR3 totals 13 residues. V dropped 5 bases and J dropped 6 bases, with 13 bases sitting between them. In DNA form, the CDR3 reads TGTGCCAGCAGCCCACTGAGCAGGGCTGAAGCTTTCTTT. Protein: CASSPLSRAEAFF. Combining the CDR3 with reference TRBV11-2 and TRBJ1-1 gives the whole variable domain EAGVAQSPRYKIIEKRQSVAFWCNPISGHATLYWYQQILGQGPKLLIQFQNNGVVDDSQLPKDRFSAERLKGVDSTLKIQPAKLEDSAVYLCASSPLSRAEAFFGQGTRLTVV.

The gene calls are TRBV5-5 and TRBJ2-5, with TRBD2 identical over 8 bases. The germline V gene has CDR1 SGHKS and CDR2 YYEKEE (reference sequence). V dropped 3 bases and J dropped 4; count of bases not matched to a gene: 14. The CDR3 contains 17 residues. CDR3 bases: TGTGCCAGCAGCTCCGGGACTAGTGCTGTTGGTTCAGAGACCCAGTACTTC. Its translation is CASSSGTSAVGSETQYF.

The rearrangement uses TRBV5-1 and TRBJ1-2; D possibly corresponds to TRBD1 (6 bases). Germline CDR1 SGHRS, CDR2 YFSETQ. The CDR3 contains 16 residues. The V gene lost 4 bases and the J gene lost 2 bases, with 18 bases spanning the gap. For the CDR3, the DNA is TGCGCCAGCAGCCTGAACCTCAGGGGCTGGAACTATGGCTACACCTTC. This translates into CASSLNLRGWNYGYTF.

This clone was recorded only once. This rearrangement joins TRBV14 to TRBJ2-3; D ambiguous. The V and J ends lost 2 bases and 13 bases respectively, with 13 bases between them. From germline, CDR1 is SGHDN and CDR2 FVKESK. The CDR3 spans 12 residues. The chain's CDR3 is CASSQSIEPKYF. The CDR3 coding sequence is TGTGCCAGCAGCCAAAGTATAGAACCTAAGTATTTT. Based on the CDR3 plus reference TRBV14 and TRBJ2-3, the full variable domain is EAGVTQFPSHSVIEKGQTVTLRCDPISGHDNLYWYRRVMGKEIKFLLHFVKESKQDESGMPNNRFLAERTGGTYSTLKVQPAELEDSGVYFCASSQSIEPKYFGPGTRLTVL.

V usage is TRBV9 and J usage is TRBJ1-1; TRBD1 might be the D (5 bases). Germline loops: CDR1 SGDLS, CDR2 YYNGEE. The V end was cut by 0 bases, the J end by 1 base, with 16 bases between. This CDR3 is built from 17 residues. The CDR3 protein is CASSVGGTGVGNTEAFF. The CDR3 DNA reads TGTGCCAGCAGCGTAGGTGGGACCGGGGTCGGGAACACTGAAGCTTTCTTT.